A selection of T cell receptor beta chains follows, all from one sample in a study of vaccination and CD4 T cells after COVID-19. TCRdb re-called the PCR reads through MiXCR, storing one row per CDR3 protein. The sample consists of some 5,000 distinct CDR3 sequences, around 76% of them appearing once. Antigens for these TCRs are unknown. Sequenced sample: CD4+ T cells from blood, cultured in vitro. Receptors originate from a human donor who had recovered from COVID-19. Each CDR3 is given without its conserved first and last residue. Each record gives: CDR3 length, clone size, V gene, CDR3 protein. The size entry is marked missing in some rows and otherwise reads once, few, many or a size class.

10,-,TRBV30,AWSALAGEQF
13,-,TRBV20-1,SASRGGTTLSSQH
13,few,TRBV7-8,ASSLTGGFSQPQH
13,-,TRBV15,ATSRGGGSTDTQY
11,-,TRBV6-1,ASAPDSNYGYT
14,-,TRBV20-1,SASPRGRESTDTQY
12,large,TRBV7-2,ATERTLKNTEAF
13,few,TRBV7-7,ASSRDASRGQTQY
13,-,TRBV5-8,ASSRGVGINQPQH
13,-,TRBV7-2,ASSLTGGTYNEQF
11,-,TRBV7-2,ASSWTVNQPQH
14,once,TRBV7-9,ASSLRGAQGDYGYT
13,-,TRBV19,ASSITGGVTYEQY